The 21 T cell receptor beta chains below were found in one sample sequenced in a study of cytomegalovirus exposure and HLA in healthy donors. PCR primers comprised 60 Vbeta and 13 Jbeta primers. Sequencing was performed with immunoSEQ multiplex PCR; in TCRdb, only in-frame clones are kept and a portion is missing. The data show around 150,000 clones, 75% to 85% seen once. The sequencing input was PBMCs. The source is a girl aged 2 to 10 in good health and CMV-seropositive.

This chain connects TRBV9 to TRBJ1-1; 8 bases agree with TRBD1. Germline V gene data show CDR1 as SGDLS and CDR2 as YYNGEE. V was pared by 3 bases and J by 6 bases, with 10 bases of the junction left unmatched. The CDR3 consists of 15 residues. CDR3 protein: CASSALDRVRAEAFF. The CDR3 nucleotides read TGTGCCAGCAGCGCCCTGGACAGGGTAAGGGCTGAAGCTTTCTTT.

This chain links TRBV18 with TRBJ2-7; tentative D call: TRBD1 (6 bases). V dropped 4 bases and J dropped 7 bases, with 17 bases sitting between them. The length of the CDR3 is 14 residues. Germline CDR1 KGHSH, CDR2 LQKENI. The CDR3 nucleotides read TGTGCCAGCTCACAGCACAGGGATGAGCGGGAGCAGTACTTC. It yields the protein CASSQHRDEREQYF.

This clone was observed a single time. This rearrangement joins TRBV7-9 to TRBJ1-4; D is ambiguous. V was shortened by 1 base and J by 0 bases, with 9 bases between the two germline ends. The CDR3 runs to 16 residues. Germline lookup yields CDR1 SEHNR and CDR2 FQNEAQ (reference sequence). CDR3 DNA: TGTGCCAGCAGCTTAGTCACGGTACCAACTAATGAAAAACTGTTTTTT. Its protein product is CASSLVTVPTNEKLFF.

This clone was recorded a few times. V usage is TRBV28 and J usage is TRBJ1-2; D remains unclear. Trimming stripped 4 bases from V and 8 bases from J, with 14 bases between. This CDR3 region has 13 residues. Per germline, CDR1 MDHEN and CDR2 SYDVKM. The CDR3 nucleotides are TGTGCCAGCAGTTCCTCGGGGATGGAGGGCTACACCTTC. Amino acid sequence: CASSSSGMEGYTF.

The chain is built from TRBV30 and TRBJ2-3, with 8 bases fitting TRBD2. The V segment lost 3 bases and the J segment 0 bases; nucleotides outside the gene matches: 11. Looked up from germline, CDR1 is GTSNPN and CDR2 is SVGIG (reference sequence). The CDR3 consists of 17 residues. In DNA form, the CDR3 reads TGTGCCTGGAGCGGCCAGGCGGGGGGCCCTAGCACAGATACGCAGTATTTT. Translating it yields CAWSGQAGGPSTDTQYF. Drawing the rest from reference TRBV30 and TRBJ2-3, the complete variable domain is SQTIHQWPATLVQPVGSPLSLECTVEGTSNPNLYWYRQAAGRGLQLLFYSVGIGQISSEVPQNLSASRPQDRQFILSSKKLLLSDSGFYLCAWSGQAGGPSTDTQYFGPGTRLTVL.

The chain uses TRBV9 and TRBJ2-3; no definite D call. CDR1 is SGDLS, CDR2 YYNGEE, per germline. The length of the CDR3 is 14 residues. Between the trimmed V and J ends, which lost 4 bases and 0 bases, there was a span of 9 bases. The CDR3 nucleotides read TGTGCCAGCAGCTCGGAGACTAGCACAGATACGCAGTATTTT. Translation: CASSSETSTDTQYF. The full variable domain, its missing parts supplied by reference TRBV9 and TRBJ2-3, is DSGVTQTPKHLITATGQRVTLRCSPRSGDLSVYWYQQSLDQGLQFLIQYYNGEERAKGNILERFSAQQFPDLHSELNLSSLELGDSALYFCASSSETSTDTQYFGPGTRLTVL.

The chain has TRBV21-1 and TRBJ2-7; the table's D call, TRBD2, was not checked against the DNA. TRBV21-1 is designated a pseudogene. This CDR3 has 19 residues. The CDR3 region is CASGRQGLAGGLPSYEQYF. CDR3 bases: TGTGCCAGCGGTCGTCAGGGACTAGCGGGAGGTTTGCCTTCCTACGAGCAGTACTTC.

This clone was picked up one time. The junction departs from the called germline gene at one end, perhaps through a read error. The rearrangement uses TRBV5-6 and TRBJ2-7, with TRBD1 matching over 8 bases. This CDR3 has 14 residues. Per germline, CDR1 SGHDT and CDR2 YYEEEE. The CDR3 nucleotides read TGTGCCAGCAGCCCCGGACAGGGAGGCTACGAGCGGTACTTC. As protein: CASSPGQGGYERYF.

The chain has TRBV4-2 and TRBJ1-1; 7 nucleotides match TRBD1. V lost 4 bases, J lost 1 base, and 9 bases stayed unmatched. The CDR3 contains 16 residues. CDR1 LGHNA and CDR2 YNFKEQ come from the germline V gene. CDR3 in amino acids: CASSPTSTGKNTEAFF. CDR3 coding DNA: TGTGCCAGCAGCCCTACCTCGACAGGGAAGAACACTGAAGCTTTCTTT.

The J gene is TRBJ2-3, the V gene TRBV6-1, with 7 bases that match TRBD2. Germline CDR1 is MNHNS and CDR2 is SASEGT. The V and J ends lost 6 bases and 0 bases, in that order; junction bases with no gene match: 6. This CDR3 contains 15 residues. CDR3 residues: CASREGRASTDTQYF. As DNA, the CDR3 is TGTGCCAGCAGAGAGGGGAGGGCTAGCACAGATACGCAGTATTTT.

This clone was picked up one time. The rearrangement links TRBV6-5 to TRBJ1-1, with D unresolved. V gave up 0 bases and J gave up 1 base, with 6 bases separating them. Germline V gene lookup returns CDR1 MNHEY and CDR2 SVGAGI. The CDR3 runs to 14 residues. DNA of the CDR3: TGTGCCAGCAGTTACTCGACTGGGAACACTGAAGCTTTCTTT. Its translation is CASSYSTGNTEAFF.

A word on this clone: Other DNA sequences in the same sample also yield this CDR3. The chain couples TRBV5-1 to TRBJ2-1; a weak D match, TRBD2 (6 bases). The CDR3 has 13 amino acids. The germline V and J ends were trimmed by 0 bases and 5 bases, with 6 bases remaining between them. Germline CDR1 and CDR2: SGHRS and YFSETQ. The CDR3 nucleotides read TGCGCCAGCAGCTTGGGGACTAACAATGAGCAGTTCTTC. As protein: CASSLGTNNEQFF.

The J gene is TRBJ2-5, the V gene TRBV13, with D possibly matching TRBD1 (5 bases). The end of the DNA aligns better with TRBJ2-7, so the J call may be wrong. Germline assignment: CDR1 PRHDT and CDR2 FYEKMQ (reference sequence). The CDR3 has 15 residues. The CDR3 region is CASSLLGQVFHEQYF. The CDR3 region has the DNA TGTGCCAGCAGCTTACTCGGACAAGTTTTCCACGAGCAGTACTTC.

In its sample, this clone was seen a few times. The rearrangement uses TRBV2 and TRBJ2-3; 10 nucleotides agree with TRBD2. Germline CDR1 reads SNHLY; CDR2 reads FYNNEI. This CDR3 contains 17 residues. Trimming cost V 6 bases and J 2 bases; bases outside gene matches: 11. The chain's CDR3 is CASSAGLAETVTDTQYF. The CDR3 DNA reads TGTGCCAGCAGCGCTGGACTAGCGGAAACGGTCACAGATACGCAGTATTTT. The whole variable domain, filled in from reference TRBV2 and TRBJ2-3, reads EPEVTQTPSHQVTQMGQEVILRCVPISNHLYFYWYRQILGQKVEFLVSFYNNEISEKSEIFDDQFSVERPDGSNFTLKIRSTKLEDSAMYFCASSAGLAETVTDTQYFGPGTRLTVL.

This clone was counted a few times. The J gene is TRBJ2-7, the V gene TRBV6-5, with 9 bases that match TRBD2. The CDR3 has 15 residues. Germline loops: CDR1 MNHEY, CDR2 SVGAGI. The V and J ends lost 6 bases and 2 bases, in that order; junction bases with no gene match: 8. This chain's CDR3 is CASSRTLAGTYEQYF. CDR3 DNA sequence: TGTGCCAGCAGCCGCACCCTAGCGGGAACCTACGAGCAGTACTTC.

The chain links TRBV7-8 to TRBJ2-2; TRBD2 aligns across 7 bases. Germline V gives CDR1 SGHVS, CDR2 FQNEAQ. This CDR3 spans 15 amino acids. The J segment lost 1 base and the V segment lost 5 bases, leaving 4 bases of the junction unmatched. CDR3 bases: TGTGCCAGCAGCCTACTAGCGTGGAACACCGGGGAGCTGTTTTTT. Translating it yields CASSLLAWNTGELFF.

This clone was observed a handful of times. This chain links TRBV18 with TRBJ1-5, with D possibly TRBD1 on 6 matching bases. CDR1 and CDR2 (germline): KGHSH, LQKENI. Trimming left V 6 bases short and J 4 bases short, with 19 bases between. The CDR3 sequence is 16 residues long. The DNA of the CDR3 is TGTGCCAGCTCCCCCAGGACCCTAGGGGGAAATCAGCCCCAGCATTTT. Amino acid sequence: CASSPRTLGGNQPQHF.

The chain recombines TRBV15 with TRBJ1-5, with D possibly being TRBD1 (5 bases). The CDR3 is 13 residues long. Germline loops: CDR1 LNHNV, CDR2 YYDKDF (reference sequence). Trimming pared 3 bases from V and 4 bases from J, leaving 7 bases between. CDR3 region: CATSRGGNQPQHF. The CDR3 DNA is TGTGCCACCAGCAGGGGGGGGAATCAGCCCCAGCATTTT.

CDR3 sequence reads: CASSEQAGGPLGEQYF. DNA of the CDR3: TGCGCCAGCAGTGAGCAAGCGGGAGGGCCTCTGGGTGAGCAGTACTTC. The chain carries TRBV10-1 and TRBJ2-7, with 10 bases matching TRBD2. V trimming: 2 bases; J trimming: 7 bases; junction bases outside the gene matches: 11. The CDR3 length is 16 residues. Germline V gives CDR1 WNHNN, CDR2 SYGVQD (reference sequence).

The J gene is TRBJ2-5, the V gene TRBV7-6, with D possibly TRBD1 on 5 matching bases. With 0 bases removed from V and 5 bases from J, the gap between germline ends came to 10 bases. CDR1 is SGHVS and CDR2 is FNYEAQ in the germline V gene. The CDR3 has 14 residues. CDR3 residues: CASSLAPSGETQYF. DNA for the CDR3: TGTGCCAGCAGCTTAGCCCCCTCAGGGGAGACCCAGTACTTC.

The chain has TRBV30 and TRBJ1-5, with TRBD1 matching 7 bases. V shed 2 bases and J 0 bases; nucleotides not matched to a gene: 7. The germline gives CDR1 GTSNPN, CDR2 SVGIG (reference sequence). This CDR3 spans 16 amino acids. CDR3 sequence: CAWSRDRVFSNQPQHF. As DNA, the CDR3 is TGTGCCTGGAGTCGAGACAGGGTTTTTAGCAATCAGCCCCAGCATTTT.